These T cell receptor beta chains were read from a single sample in a study of cytotoxic CD8 clonotypes in ibrutinib-treated CLL. The protocol was immunoSEQ multiplex PCR, while the TCRdb copy is restricted to in-frame clones and leaves out a portion. Here the sample spans around 25,000 clones, roughly 62% being singletons. Sequencing used PBMCs, obtained after 24 months of ibrutinib treatment. The source is a human donor with chronic lymphocytic leukemia. Each CDR3 is given with its conserved first and last residue. The D gene is left open where the match is weak. Size is stated for part of the rows, as once, few or many counts, or as a class when the clone is expanded.

>-|TRBV5-3|-|TRBJ2-7|13
CASSFGVRNEQYF
TGTGCCAGCAGCTTCGGGGTGAGGAACGAGCAGTACTTC
>-|TRBV11-2|-|TRBJ2-1|15
CASSLDYRAYNEQFF
TGTGCCAGCAGCTTAGATTACCGGGCATACAATGAGCAGTTCTTC
>-|TRBV4-2|-|TRBJ2-2|16
CASSHSTNQAAGELFF
TGTGCCAGCAGCCACTCCACTAACCAGGCCGCCGGGGAGCTGTTTTTT
>-|TRBV2|-|TRBJ1-6|14
CASRRDGYNSPLHF
TGTGCCAGCCGAAGGGACGGATATAATTCACCCCTCCACTTT
>-|TRBV5-6|-|TRBJ1-4|14
CASSTAISGEKLFF
TGTGCCAGCAGCACAGCTATCTCTGGCGAAAAACTGTTTTTT
>-|TRBV5-4|few|TRBJ1-4|15
CASSPGPGANEKLFF
TGTGCCAGCAGCCCAGGACCTGGGGCTAATGAAAAACTGTTTTTT
>-|TRBV7-9|few|TRBJ2-5|18
CASSLGPPRDKHQETQYF
TGTGCCAGCAGCTTAGGCCCTCCCCGTGACAAACACCAAGAGACCCAGTACTTC
>-|TRBV20-1|-|TRBJ1-2|11
CSATEGYGYTF
TGCAGTGCTACGGAGGGGTATGGCTACACCTTC
>-|TRBV20-1|-|TRBJ1-5|11
CSAPYQGPQHF
TGCAGTGCCCCCTACCAGGGTCCCCAGCATTTT
>-|TRBV5-5|-|TRBJ2-1|16
CASRPPSEGGRDEQFF
TGTGCCAGCAGGCCCCCCTCCGAGGGGGGGCGGGATGAGCAGTTCTTC
>TRBD2|TRBV5-1|-|TRBJ2-3|16
CASSLATGGGTDTQYF
TGCGCCAGCAGCTTGGCCACGGGGGGAGGCACAGATACGCAGTATTTT
>TRBD1|TRBV27|-|TRBJ2-5|13
CASRPQGKETQYF
TGTGCCAGCAGACCACAGGGGAAAGAGACCCAGTACTTC
>-|TRBV9|-|TRBJ1-2|15
CASSVRAGLNYGYTF
TGTGCCAGCAGCGTCAGGGCGGGACTCAACTATGGCTACACCTTC
>-|TRBV5-5|-|TRBJ1-3|15
CASSLGGYSGNTIYF
TGTGCCAGCAGCTTGGGCGGCTACTCTGGAAACACCATATATTTT
>-|TRBV7-9|few|TRBJ1-5|12
CASSLANQPQHF
TGTGCCAGCAGCTTGGCCAATCAGCCCCAGCATTTT
>-|TRBV6-1|-|TRBJ1-4|15
CASSAGAPSNEKLFF
TGTGCCAGCAGTGCTGGTGCTCCCTCGAATGAAAAACTGTTTTTT
>-|TRBV11-2|-|TRBJ2-3|17
CASSLDPRGASTDTQYF
TGTGCCAGCAGCTTAGATCCGAGGGGGGCTAGCACAGATACGCAGTATTTT
>TRBD1|TRBV7-8|-|TRBJ2-7|16
CASSPSDRPISREQYF
TGTGCCAGCAGCCCCTCGGACAGGCCTATCTCTCGCGAGCAGTACTTC
>TRBD1|TRBV9|-|TRBJ2-6|18
CASSAWDRSSSGANVLTF
TGTGCCAGCAGCGCTTGGGACAGGAGCTCCTCTGGGGCCAACGTCCTGACTTTC
>-|TRBV18|-|TRBJ2-1|13
CASQQTRGNEQFF
TGTGCCAGCCAACAGACTAGGGGCAATGAGCAGTTCTTC
>-|TRBV5-8|-|TRBJ2-7|15
CASSLAQSGSYEQYF
TGTGCCAGCAGCTTGGCGCAGTCAGGATCCTACGAGCAGTACTTC
>-|TRBV27|-|TRBJ1-1|14
CASSPRGANTEAFF
TGTGCCAGCAGTCCCCGGGGGGCGAACACTGAAGCTTTCTTT
>-|TRBV18|few|TRBJ1-1|14
CASSPEPFNTEAFF
TGTGCCAGCTCACCAGAACCGTTCAACACTGAAGCTTTCTTT
>TRBD1|TRBV5-4|few|TRBJ1-3|16
CASSPGTAYSGNTIYF
TGTGCCAGCAGCCCCGGGACAGCATACTCTGGAAACACCATATATTTT
>-|TRBV4-1|-|TRBJ1-2|16
CASSQEWGVNNYGYTF
TGCGCCAGCAGCCAAGAGTGGGGGGTAAATAACTATGGCTACACCTTC
>-|TRBV5-1|-|TRBJ1-1|14
CASSLGQTNTEAFF
TGCGCCAGCAGCTTGGGACAGACTAACACTGAAGCTTTCTTT
>-|TRBV6-5|-|TRBJ1-2|14
CASEYDSLRPGYTF
TGTGCCAGCGAGTACGATTCACTTCGCCCTGGCTACACCTTC
>-|TRBV10-2|-|TRBJ1-5|14
CASWARDAGQPQHF
TGCGCCAGTTGGGCCAGGGATGCTGGTCAGCCCCAGCATTTT
>TRBD1|TRBV19|-|TRBJ1-4|14
CASSSDRELEKLFF
TGTGCCAGTAGTTCAGACAGGGAACTTGAAAAACTGTTTTTT
>-|TRBV18|-|TRBJ1-6|14
CASSPENGGSPLHF
TGTGCCAGCTCACCGGAAAACGGGGGCTCACCCCTCCACTTT
>TRBD1|TRBV9|once|TRBJ1-3|16
CASSPTDRALGNTIYF
TGTGCCAGCAGCCCTACCGACAGGGCTCTCGGAAACACCATATATTTT
>-|TRBV4-1|-|TRBJ1-2|14
CASSHSRGDYGYTF
TGCGCCAGCAGCCACTCCCGAGGTGACTATGGCTACACCTTC
>-|TRBV29-1|few|TRBJ1-1|14
CSVEDRGGGGTAFF
TGCAGCGTTGAAGATCGAGGAGGTGGAGGTACCGCTTTCTTT
>TRBD1|TRBV19|-|TRBJ1-5|15
CASSIGQGAYQPQHF
TGTGCCAGTAGTATAGGACAGGGGGCTTATCAGCCCCAGCATTTT
>TRBD1|TRBV2|-|TRBJ1-1|12
CASSPGQIEAFF
TGTGCCAGCAGTCCGGGACAGATAGAAGCTTTCTTT
>-|TRBV29-1|-|TRBJ2-2|14
CSVEDRSNTGELFF
TGCAGCGTTGAAGACAGGTCGAACACCGGGGAGCTGTTTTTT
>-|TRBV27|-|TRBJ2-7|15
CASIRILPLSYEQYF
TGTGCCAGCATCCGAATATTACCGCTCTCCTACGAGCAGTACTTC
>TRBD1|TRBV7-9|-|TRBJ1-1|14
CASSFGRGFTEAFF
TGTGCCAGCAGCTTTGGCAGGGGGTTCACTGAAGCTTTCTTT
>-|TRBV5-6|-|TRBJ2-3|16
CASSLVGVSSTDTQYF
TGTGCCAGCAGCTTGGTCGGGGTTAGTAGCACAGATACGCAGTATTTT
>-|TRBV5-1|-|TRBJ2-1|16
CASSVVAMSSYNEQFF
TGCGCCAGCAGCGTAGTAGCGATGAGCTCCTACAATGAGCAGTTCTTC
>TRBD1|TRBV14|-|TRBJ2-2|15
CASSPLQGLGGELFF
TGTGCCAGCAGCCCTCTACAGGGGCTCGGCGGGGAGCTGTTTTTT
>-|TRBV18|-|TRBJ1-1|15
CASSRNRESHTEAFF
TGTGCCAGCTCACGTAACAGGGAATCGCACACTGAAGCTTTCTTT
>TRBD2|TRBV27|-|TRBJ2-5|17
CASSPGLAGGRRKTQYF
TGTGCCAGCAGCCCGGGACTAGCGGGGGGCCGAAGGAAGACCCAGTACTTC
>-|TRBV5-6|-|TRBJ2-3|14
CASSRDPIPDTQYF
TGTGCCAGCAGCCGCGACCCCATTCCAGATACGCAGTATTTT
>-|TRBV19|-|TRBJ1-2|14
CASRAPEGLYGYTF
TGTGCCAGTAGGGCCCCGGAGGGTCTCTATGGCTACACCTTC
>-|TRBV29-1|-|TRBJ2-1|12
CSVEVNGDEQFF
TGCAGCGTTGAGGTCAACGGCGATGAGCAGTTCTTC
>-|TRBV19|-|TRBJ1-2|15
CASSIRSGRDYGYTF
TGTGCCAGTAGTATCCGGAGTGGGAGGGACTATGGCTACACCTTC
>-|TRBV11-2|-|TRBJ1-2|13
CASSLVGVYGYTF
TGTGCCAGCAGCTTAGTAGGGGTATATGGCTACACCTTC
>-|TRBV7-8|-|TRBJ1-2|16
CASSPREMSALGGYTF
TGTGCCAGCAGCCCTCGCGAAATGTCAGCCCTCGGAGGCTACACCTTC